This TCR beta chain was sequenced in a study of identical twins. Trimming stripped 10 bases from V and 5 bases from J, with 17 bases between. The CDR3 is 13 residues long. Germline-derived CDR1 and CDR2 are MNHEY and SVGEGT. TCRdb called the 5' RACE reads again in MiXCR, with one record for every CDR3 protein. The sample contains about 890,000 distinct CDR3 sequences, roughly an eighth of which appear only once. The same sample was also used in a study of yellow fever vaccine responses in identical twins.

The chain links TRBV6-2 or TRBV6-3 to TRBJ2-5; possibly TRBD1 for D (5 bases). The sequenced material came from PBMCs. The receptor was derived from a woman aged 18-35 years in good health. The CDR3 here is CATDSGRVETQYF. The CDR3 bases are TGTGCCACCGACAGTGGTAGAGTGGAGACCCAGTACTTC.